Below, 11 T cell receptor beta chains from the same sample are listed, as sequenced in a study of PD-L1 blockade in urothelial cancer. Measured with immunoSEQ multiplex PCR; TCRdb has only the in-frame clones, and not every one. The sample carries under 55,000 clones, over 75% recorded once. Source: PBMCs, taken around atezolizumab (anti-PD-L1) treatment. These receptors were collected from a man aged 35-49 years with urothelial cancer.

The genes are TRBV6-5 and TRBJ2-7; 7 bases are a match to TRBD2. This CDR3 is 14 amino acids long. V shed 6 bases and J 6 bases; nucleotides not matched to a gene: 11. Germline CDR1 and CDR2: MNHEY and SVGAGI. CDR3 nucleotide sequence: TGTGCCAGCAGGGGGGAGGGGAGGATCGCCGAGCAGTACTTC. Translating gives CASRGEGRIAEQYF.

The chain couples TRBV11-1 to TRBJ2-1, with D unclear. CDR3 size: 15 residues. Trimming removed 1 base at V and 6 bases at J, with 13 bases between. CDR1 and CDR2 (germline): SGHAT, FQDESV (reference sequence). CDR3 bases: TGTGCCAGCAGCTTAGTCCGGCTAGTCATCAATGAGCAGTTCTTC. Translation gives CASSLVRLVINEQFF.

The CDR3 DNA reads TGTGCCAGCAGTTACCTGGACAGGGGGAAGTACACTGAAGCTTTCTTT. Translating it yields CASSYLDRGKYTEAFF. The chain carries TRBV6-5 and TRBJ1-1; 10 nucleotides line up with TRBD1. Germline V lookup: CDR1 MNHEY, CDR2 SVGAGI. The CDR3 spans 16 residues. Germline trimming cut 2 bases from V and 3 bases from J; bases unmatched to any gene: 6.

This chain links TRBV15 with TRBJ2-5; 9 positions match TRBD2. CDR1 is LNHNV and CDR2 is YYDKDF in the germline V gene (reference sequence). This CDR3 comprises 16 residues. V was pared by 4 bases and J by 4 bases, with 10 bases of the junction left unmatched. CDR3 amino acids: CATSKGMAGGIETQYF. CDR3 DNA: TGTGCCACCAGCAAAGGCATGGCGGGAGGGATAGAGACCCAGTACTTC.

A single count supports this clone. The V call is TRBV7-9, the J call TRBJ2-3; TRBD1 aligns across 7 bases. With 5 bases clipped from V and 2 bases from J, the junction kept 7 bases outside the gene matches. This CDR3 is built from 15 residues. CDR1 SEHNR and CDR2 FQNEAQ come from the germline V gene (reference sequence). CDR3 bases: TGTGCCAGCAGCCCACAGGGGAAGGACACAGATACGCAGTATTTT. It encodes CASSPQGKDTDTQYF.

The CDR3 DNA sequence: TGTGCCAGTAGTAACTCAGGGGTGGAGCAGTACTTC. Its protein is CASSNSGVEQYF. The chain combines TRBV19 with TRBJ2-7; D possibly corresponds to TRBD1 (6 bases). CDR1 is LNHDA, CDR2 SQIVND, per germline (reference sequence). The V end was cut by 4 bases, the J end by 7 bases, with 11 bases between. The CDR3 has 12 amino acids.

This chain links TRBV4-2 with TRBJ2-7; 12 bases match TRBD2. The CDR3 runs 17 residues. Germline trimming cut 1 base from V and 2 bases from J; bases unmatched to any gene: 6. The germline gives CDR1 LGHNA, CDR2 YNFKEQ. CDR3: CASSQGASGRGAYEQYF. CDR3 nucleotides: TGTGCCAGCAGCCAAGGGGCTAGCGGGAGGGGGGCCTACGAGCAGTACTTC.

The chain recombines TRBV14 with TRBJ2-1; 8 bases are shared with TRBD2. The germline gives CDR1 SGHDN, CDR2 FVKESK. V gave up 3 bases and J gave up 7 bases; unmatched junction bases: 11. There are 16 residues in the CDR3. The CDR3 DNA is TGTGCCAGCAGCCATATGAACGTAGCGGGGACTAATGAGCAGTTCTTC. Its protein product is CASSHMNVAGTNEQFF.

V and J are TRBV29-1 and TRBJ2-1; 8 nucleotides line up with TRBD2. This CDR3 region has 14 residues. V gave up 7 bases and J gave up 3 bases; unmatched junction bases: 8. The germline V gene has CDR1 SQVTM and CDR2 ANQGSEA. CDR3 protein: CSGTSRSFYNEQFF. The CDR3 DNA follows: TGCAGCGGGACTAGCAGATCCTTCTACAATGAGCAGTTCTTC.

The chain employs TRBV28 and TRBJ2-1, with TRBD2 matching over 9 bases. The junction had 13 bases not matched to a gene; V was cut back by 6 bases and J by 7 bases. Germline lookup yields CDR1 MDHEN and CDR2 SYDVKM. The CDR3 is 16 residues long. The CDR3 is CASRGSLAGRGNEQFF. The CDR3 bases are TGTGCCAGCAGGGGGTCCCTAGCGGGACGAGGAAATGAGCAGTTCTTC.

In DNA, the CDR3 is TGCGCCAGCAGCTTGGATACTAGCCAGAACACCGGGGAGCTGTTTTTT. This sequence encodes CASSLDTSQNTGELFF. V is TRBV5-1 and J is TRBJ2-2, with a weak D call TRBD2 (6 bases). V was clipped by 0 bases and J by 1 base, with 10 bases between them. This CDR3 spans 16 amino acids. Germline CDR1 SGHRS, CDR2 YFSETQ.